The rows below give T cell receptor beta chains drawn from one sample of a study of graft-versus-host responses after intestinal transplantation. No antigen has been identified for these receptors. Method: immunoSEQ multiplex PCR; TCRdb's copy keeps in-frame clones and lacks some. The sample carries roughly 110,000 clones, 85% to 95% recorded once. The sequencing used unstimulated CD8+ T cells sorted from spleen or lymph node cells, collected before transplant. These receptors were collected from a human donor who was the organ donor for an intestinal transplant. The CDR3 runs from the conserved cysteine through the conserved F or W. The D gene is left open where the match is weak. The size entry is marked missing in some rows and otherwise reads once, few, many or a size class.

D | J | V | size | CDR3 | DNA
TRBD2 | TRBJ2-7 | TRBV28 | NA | CASRTSGSSYEQYF | TGTGCCAGCAGGACTAGCGGGAGCTCCTACGAGCAGTACTTC
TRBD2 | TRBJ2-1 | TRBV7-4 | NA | CASSWFLAGVTYNEQFF | TGTGCCAGCAGCTGGTTCCTAGCGGGAGTGACCTACAATGAGCAGTTCTTC
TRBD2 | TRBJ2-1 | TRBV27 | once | CASSLTAGGGNEQFF | TGTGCCAGCAGTTTAACAGCGGGAGGTGGCAATGAGCAGTTCTTC
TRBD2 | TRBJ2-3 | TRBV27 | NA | CASSGTSGTDTQYF | TGTGCCAGCAGCGGGACTAGCGGCACAGATACGCAGTATTTT
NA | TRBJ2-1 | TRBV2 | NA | CASSEIGEPYNEQFF | TGTGCCAGCAGTGAGATCGGGGAGCCCTACAATGAGCAGTTCTTC
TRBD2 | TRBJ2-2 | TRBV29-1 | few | CSAGGGYGTGELFF | TGCAGCGCCGGGGGGGGATATGGCACCGGGGAGCTGTTTTTT
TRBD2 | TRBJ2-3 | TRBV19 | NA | CASSGLAGTSGRITDTQYF | TGTGCCAGTAGTGGATTAGCCGGGACTAGCGGGAGGATAACAGATACGCAGTATTTT
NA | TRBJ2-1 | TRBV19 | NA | CASSDSILGNEQFF | TGTGCCAGTAGTGACTCGATTCTCGGGAATGAGCAGTTCTTC
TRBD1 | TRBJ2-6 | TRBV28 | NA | CASRSGQGATGANVLTF | TGTGCCAGCAGATCCGGACAGGGGGCGACTGGGGCCAACGTCCTGACTTTC
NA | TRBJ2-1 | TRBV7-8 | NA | CASSLSQGLFNEQFF | TGTGCCAGCAGCTTAAGTCAAGGACTATTTAATGAGCAGTTCTTC
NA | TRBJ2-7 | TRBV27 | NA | CASSLGQGATYEQYF | TGTGCCAGCAGTTTGGGGCAGGGAGCTACCTACGAGCAGTACTTC
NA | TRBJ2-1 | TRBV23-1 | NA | CASSSREQGNNEQFF | TGCGCCAGCAGTAGTCGGGAGCAGGGGAACAATGAGCAGTTCTTC
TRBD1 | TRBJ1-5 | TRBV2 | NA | CASKNRDRGFRQPQHF | TGTGCCAGCAAAAACCGGGACAGGGGATTTAGGCAGCCCCAGCATTTT
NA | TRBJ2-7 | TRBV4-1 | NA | CASSQGPGTPYEQYF | TGCGCCAGCAGCCAAGGGCCCGGGACCCCCTACGAGCAGTACTTC
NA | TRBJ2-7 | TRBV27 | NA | CASSLLGRVGEQYF | TGTGCCAGCAGTTTATTGGGTAGGGTAGGAGAGCAGTACTTC
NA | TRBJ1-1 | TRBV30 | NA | CAWSAGRTEAFF | TGTGCCTGGAGTGCCGGGAGGACTGAAGCTTTCTTT
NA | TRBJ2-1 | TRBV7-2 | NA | CASSLRQFSYNEQFF | TGTGCCAGCAGCTTAAGACAGTTCTCCTACAATGAGCAGTTCTTC
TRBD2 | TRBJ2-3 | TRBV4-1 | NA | CASSSLAGSDTQYF | TGCGCCAGCAGTTCCCTAGCGGGATCAGATACGCAGTATTTT
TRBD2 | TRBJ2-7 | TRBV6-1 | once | CASSELAGVIYEQYF | TGTGCCAGCAGTGAGTTAGCGGGAGTGATCTACGAGCAGTACTTC
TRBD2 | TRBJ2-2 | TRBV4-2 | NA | CASSQDSTSWGTGELFF | TGTGCCAGCAGCCAAGATTCGACTAGCTGGGGCACCGGGGAGCTGTTTTTT
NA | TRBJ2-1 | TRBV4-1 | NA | CASSPHSGATYNEQFF | TGCGCCAGCAGTCCCCACTCCGGAGCCACCTACAATGAGCAGTTCTTC
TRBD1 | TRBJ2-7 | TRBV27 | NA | CASRPQGAYQQYF | TGTGCCAGCAGACCACAGGGGGCGTATCAGCAGTACTTC